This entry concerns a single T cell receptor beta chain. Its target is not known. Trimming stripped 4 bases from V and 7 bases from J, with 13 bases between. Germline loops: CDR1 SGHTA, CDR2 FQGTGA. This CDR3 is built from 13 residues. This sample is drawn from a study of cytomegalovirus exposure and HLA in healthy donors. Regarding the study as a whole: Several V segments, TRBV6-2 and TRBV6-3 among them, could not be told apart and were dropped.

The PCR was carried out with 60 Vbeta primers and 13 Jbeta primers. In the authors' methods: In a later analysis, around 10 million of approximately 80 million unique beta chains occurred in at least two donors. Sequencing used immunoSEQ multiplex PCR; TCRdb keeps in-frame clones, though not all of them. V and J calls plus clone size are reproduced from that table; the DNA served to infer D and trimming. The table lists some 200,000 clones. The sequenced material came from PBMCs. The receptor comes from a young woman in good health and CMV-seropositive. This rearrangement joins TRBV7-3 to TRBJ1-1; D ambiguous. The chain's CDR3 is CASSSTREGEAFF. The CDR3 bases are TGTGCCAGCAGCTCAACGCGGGAAGGTGAAGCTTTCTTT. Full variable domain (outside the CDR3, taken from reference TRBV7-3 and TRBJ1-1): GAGVSQTPSNKVTEKGKYVELRCDPISGHTALYWYRQSLGQGPEFLIYFQGTGAADDSGLPNDRFFAVRPEGSVSTLKIQRTERGDSAVYLCASSSTREGEAFFGQGTRLTVV.